The clone carrying this T cell receptor (beta chain) has ten or more counts. This record comes from a study of prognosis after radiotherapy for stage I lung cancer. With two-round multiplex PCR, TCR beta CDR3 sequences were amplified from genomic DNA. Gene-specific TRBV and TRBJ primers were used in PCR round one. MiXCR was run by TCRdb on the multiplex PCR reads, yielding one entry per CDR3 protein. The data contain about 59,000 distinct CDR3 sequences, around 27% of them singletons. The receptor was derived from a donor aged 50 or older with non-small cell lung cancer. Source: PBMCs, taken before or after stereotactic body radiation therapy (not recorded which).

The CDR3 nucleotides read TGTGCCAGCAGCATGGGGACGACAGATACGCAGTATTTT. This sequence encodes CASSMGTTDTQYF. This chain links TRBV7-9 with TRBJ2-3; D may match TRBD1 or TRBD2 (5 bases each). Trimming removed 5 bases from V and 3 bases from J, with 9 bases in between. Germline loops: CDR1 SEHNR, CDR2 FQNEAQ (reference sequence). This CDR3 region has 13 residues.